The 13 T cell receptor beta chains reported below all come from one sample, sequenced in a study of beta chain features in type 1 diabetes. Study outcomes and limitations: For Type 1 diabetes patients, all four CD4+ subsets carried TCRB CDR3s that were moderately but significantly shorter.

These TCRs' antigens remain unknown. The whole isolated RNA underwent reverse transcription, so sequencing captured expressed TCRB transcripts. Method: immunoSEQ multiplex PCR; TCRdb's copy keeps in-frame clones and lacks some. Among some 290,000 clones, 13% to 15% were seen once, and the ten largest hold roughly 0.018%. Material for sequencing was naive CD4+ T cells from blood. The receptors come from a man in his thirties or forties with type 1 diabetes.

The chain is built from TRBV28 and TRBJ2-1; perhaps TRBD2 as D (5 bases). CDR3 length equals 16 residues. Deletions cut 4 bases from V and 1 base from J, with 14 bases between. Germline CDR1 is MDHEN and CDR2 is SYDVKM. CDR3 loop: CASSSLAAASYNEQFF. CDR3 in DNA: TGTGCCAGCAGTTCCCTGGCAGCGGCATCCTACAATGAGCAGTTCTTC.

The genes are TRBV28 and TRBJ2-3; D gene unclear. Looked up from germline, CDR1 is MDHEN and CDR2 is SYDVKM. CDR3 length equals 13 residues. V was clipped by 7 bases and J by 6 bases, with 14 bases between them. CDR3 DNA: TGTGCCAGCACCCCCGTCGGGTACGATACGCAGTATTTT. Amino acids: CASTPVGYDTQYF. Based on the CDR3 plus reference TRBV28 and TRBJ2-3, the full variable domain is DVKVTQSSRYLVKRTGEKVFLECVQDMDHENMFWYRQDPGLGLRLIYFSYDVKMKEKGDIPEGYSVSREKKERFSLILESASTNQTSMYLCASTPVGYDTQYFGPGTRLTVL.

V gene TRBV29-1 combines with J gene TRBJ2-1; 13 bases line up with TRBD2. This CDR3 region has 15 residues. Germline CDR1 is SQVTM and CDR2 is ANQGSEA. The junction had 9 bases not matched to a gene; V was cut back by 5 bases and J by 8 bases. CDR3: CSVSGTSGNIDEQFF. The CDR3 bases are TGCAGCGTTTCCGGGACTAGCGGGAATATCGATGAGCAGTTCTTC.

For the CDR3, the DNA is TGTGCCAGCAGCTTAACGGGGGGCGGACGCCGGTTCTTC. This translates into CASSLTGGGRRFF. V usage is TRBV7-2 and J usage is TRBJ2-1; perhaps TRBD2 as D (7 bases). CDR3 length equals 13 residues. Trimming removed 2 bases from V and 15 bases from J, with 17 bases in between. CDR1 SGHTA and CDR2 FQGNSA come from the germline V gene.

This rearrangement joins TRBV5-6 to TRBJ2-3; tentatively, D is TRBD2 (6 bases). In germline, CDR1 is SGHDT, CDR2 YYEEEE. The CDR3 length is 16 residues. Between the trimmed V and J ends, which lost 3 bases and 4 bases, there was a span of 18 bases. CDR3 residues: CASSSIGTPRADTQYF. The CDR3 DNA reads as TGTGCCAGCAGCTCGATCGGGACTCCAAGGGCAGATACGCAGTATTTT.

Only a few counts were recorded for this clone. The chain has TRBV7-2 and TRBJ1-1; D gene ambiguous. Germline assignment: CDR1 SGHTA and CDR2 FQGNSA. Trimming cost V 2 bases and J 0 bases, with 10 bases left between them. The CDR3 is made up of 15 amino acids. This CDR3 is CASSLWAGMNTEAFF. DNA for the CDR3: TGTGCCAGCAGCTTATGGGCAGGCATGAACACTGAAGCTTTCTTT.

This rearrangement joins TRBV6-5 to TRBJ1-4; D not certain. This CDR3 contains 14 residues. V was pared by 2 bases and J by 4 bases, with 8 bases between. The germline gives CDR1 MNHEY, CDR2 SVGAGI. The CDR3 nucleotides are TGTGCCAGCAGTTACAACACAATTAATGAAAAACTGTTTTTT. It translates to CASSYNTINEKLFF.

This chain joins TRBV7-2 and TRBJ2-2, with 10 bases fitting TRBD1. This CDR3 contains 16 residues. CDR1 SGHTA and CDR2 FQGNSA come from the germline V gene. Unmatched junction bases numbered 6, after V lost 1 base and J lost 7 bases. The CDR3 region is CASSLGWTGGSGELFF. The CDR3 region has the DNA TGTGCCAGCAGCTTAGGATGGACAGGGGGTAGCGGGGAGCTGTTTTTT.

The chain recombines TRBV25-1 with TRBJ1-2, with 8 bases that match TRBD1. The CDR3 has 14 amino acids. V was pared by 2 bases and J by 4 bases, with 3 bases of the junction left unmatched. Germline V gene data show CDR1 as MGHDK and CDR2 as SYGVNS. The CDR3 loop is CASSEQGAGYGYTF. The CDR3, as DNA: TGTGCCAGCAGTGAACAGGGGGCCGGCTATGGCTACACCTTC.

The chain carries TRBV4-3 and TRBJ1-4; D remains unclear. Trimming stripped 1 base from V and 7 bases from J, with 4 bases between. The CDR3 is 12 residues long. CDR1 LGHNA and CDR2 YSLEER come from the germline V gene. CDR3 nucleotides: TGCGCCAGCAGCCAAGCGGGTGAAAAACTGTTTTTT. Encoded protein: CASSQAGEKLFF.

V is TRBV27 and J is TRBJ2-1, with TRBD2 as a possible D gene (6 bases). With 7 bases removed from V and 5 bases from J, the gap between germline ends came to 15 bases. Germline V gene data show CDR1 as MNHEY and CDR2 as SMNVEV (reference sequence). The CDR3 length is 14 residues. CDR3 sequence (DNA): TGTGCCAGCAAACGGGGGAGGCTAGACAATGAGCAGTTCTTC. The encoded protein is CASKRGRLDNEQFF.

The chain employs TRBV28 and TRBJ2-3, with 9 bases fitting TRBD1. Losses at the gene ends were 3 bases for V and 2 bases for J; bases not matched to a gene: 3. Germline CDR1 MDHEN, CDR2 SYDVKM. CDR3 length equals 15 residues. CDR3 nucleotide sequence: TGTGCCAGCAGTTTCGGGACAGGGAACACAGATACGCAGTATTTT. Residues: CASSFGTGNTDTQYF.

The chain links TRBV7-6 to TRBJ2-7, with a weak D call TRBD2 (6 bases). The CDR3 extends over 17 amino acids. The germline gives CDR1 SGHVS, CDR2 FNYEAQ. V gave up 1 base and J gave up 6 bases, with 22 bases separating them. The CDR3 region is CASSLGRLAEGGFEQYF. The CDR3 bases are TGTGCCAGCAGCTTAGGTCGATTGGCGGAGGGTGGTTTCGAGCAGTACTTC. Full variable domain (rest looked up from reference TRBV7-6 and TRBJ2-7): GAGVSQSPRYKVTKRGQDVALRCDPISGHVSLYWYRQALGQGPEFLTYFNYEAQQDKSGLPNDRFSAERPEGSISTLTIQRTEQRDSAMYRCASSLGRLAEGGFEQYFGPGTRLTVT.